This paragraph covers one T cell receptor (beta chain) sequence. Its antigen remains undetermined. No base qualities exist here, and no much larger clone lies one base off it. The data were taken from a study of T cell changes during pregnancy in multiple sclerosis (dated by TCRdb to between 2018 and 2021). At the level of the whole study: The study looked at changes in the T cell repertoire across pregnancy in women with multiple sclerosis.

The library was made by the immunoSEQ multiplex PCR assay. Not all clones reach the TCRdb copy of this immuneACCESS table, which keeps in-frame sequences only. Checked studies attribute under half of the gap to unresolved V genes and leave the rest unexplained. Across this sample there are approximately 100,000 clones, with 85% to 95% seen only once. Jointly, the top ten make up 3.5% to 4.5% of the sample. The V end gives up 8 bases and the J end 10 bases, leaving 9 bases in the junction not matched to a gene. The germline V gene (reference sequence) specifies GTSNPN as CDR1 and SVGIG as CDR2. There are 14 amino acids in the CDR3, from cysteine to phenylalanine inclusive. The kept DNA is CDR3 alone, 42 bases in frame from the first base.

The source material was peripheral blood, sampled in the first trimester of pregnancy. The rearrangement joined TRBV30 to TRBJ1-6; 12 central bases correspond to TRBD1. The origin of this receptor is a female donor with multiple sclerosis, enrolled in a pregnancy study. The base sequence is TGTGCCGGAGAGGAGGGACAGGGGGCCTCACCCCTCCACTTT. It encodes CAGEEGQGASPLHF.